Presented here are 20 T cell receptor beta chains from one specimen sequenced in a study of blood T cell repertoires in COVID-19. Libraries were prepared by immunoSEQ multiplex PCR; TCRdb keeps only in-frame clonotypes and omits some of them. Of about 250,000 clones in the sample, 87% are singletons; the top ten hold 2.5% to 3%. Sequenced input: PBMCs or T cells enriched from blood (not recorded which). The receptors come from a young woman with acute COVID-19.

The rearrangement links TRBV29-1 to TRBJ2-5; the D is unclear. Per the germline V gene, CDR1 is SQVTM and CDR2 is ANQGSEA. CDR3 length equals 13 residues. V lost 7 bases and J 0 bases, leaving 12 bases between the germline ends. The CDR3 loop is CSGHLSYQETQYF. The CDR3, as DNA: TGCAGCGGGCATTTATCGTACCAAGAGACCCAGTACTTC.

The V call is TRBV15, the J call TRBJ2-7; 7 nucleotides agree with TRBD1. After removal of 3 bases from V and 10 bases from J, the junction contained 6 bases not matched to a gene. In germline, CDR1 is LNHNV, CDR2 YYDKDF (reference sequence). CDR3 length: 12 residues. This CDR3 is CATSRAGTVQYF. The CDR3 DNA sequence: TGTGCCACCAGCAGGGCCGGGACAGTACAGTACTTC.

The chain joins TRBV15 to TRBJ1-4, with D unresolved. The CDR3 has 16 amino acids. Trimming took off 0 bases at V and 2 bases at J, with 10 bases between the two ends. The germline V gene has CDR1 LNHNV and CDR2 YYDKDF (reference sequence). This CDR3 reads CATSRDPSPTNEKLFF. In DNA, the CDR3 is TGTGCCACCAGCAGAGACCCGTCCCCCACTAATGAAAAACTGTTTTTT. Based on the CDR3 plus reference TRBV15 and TRBJ1-4, the full variable domain is DAMVIQNPRYQVTQFGKPVTLSCSQTLNHNVMYWYQQKSSQAPKLLFHYYDKDFNNEADTPDNFQSRRPNTSFCFLDIRSPGLGDTAMYLCATSRDPSPTNEKLFFGSGTQLSVL.

Only a few counts were recorded for this clone. This sequence joins TRBV11-2 and TRBJ2-7; 11 bases are a match to TRBD2. V lost 2 bases and J lost 0; bases outside the gene matches: 9. This CDR3 comprises 18 residues. The germline gives CDR1 SGHAT, CDR2 FQNNGV. The CDR3 sequence: CASSLLTIAGGSSYEQYF. CDR3 DNA: TGTGCCAGCAGCTTATTGACGATAGCGGGGGGGTCCTCCTACGAGCAGTACTTC.

The rearrangement uses TRBV27 and TRBJ1-6, with 7 bases matching TRBD1. The junction had 9 bases not matched to a gene; V was cut back by 6 bases and J by 1 base. CDR1 MNHEY and CDR2 SMNVEV come from the germline V gene (reference sequence). The CDR3 is 17 residues long. The CDR3 loop is CASSPDRMVSYNSPLHF. The CDR3, as DNA: TGTGCCAGCAGCCCGGACAGGATGGTGTCCTATAATTCACCCCTCCACTTT.

This sequence joins TRBV3-1 (or the pseudogene TRBV3-2) and TRBJ1-2; D not certain. Germline values: CDR1 LGHDT, CDR2 YNNKEL (reference sequence). This CDR3 is 15 amino acids long. Deletions cut 3 bases from V and 1 base from J, with 12 bases between. The CDR3 bases are TGTGCCAGCAGCCACCCGGGTCGACGTAACTATGGCTACACCTTC. Protein: CASSHPGRRNYGYTF.

This clone was counted only a few times. The rearrangement uses TRBV14 and TRBJ2-7, with 7 bases aligning to TRBD2. Trimming removed 0 bases from V and 0 bases from J; junction bases left unmatched: 5. The CDR3 has 16 residues. CDR1 and CDR2 (germline): SGHDN, FVKESK. CDR3 in amino acids: CASSQEGASGSYEQYF. In DNA form, the CDR3 reads TGTGCCAGCAGCCAAGAAGGAGCTAGCGGCTCCTACGAGCAGTACTTC.

This chain links TRBV5-1 with TRBJ1-2; 8 bases are shared with TRBD1. CDR3 size: 13 residues. Trimming removed 4 bases from V and 8 bases from J; junction bases left unmatched: 7. Germline CDR1 SGHRS, CDR2 YFSETQ. CDR3 DNA sequence: TGCGCCAGCAGCCGGACAGGGTCAGGGGGCTACACCTTC. Its protein product is CASSRTGSGGYTF. Based on the CDR3 plus reference TRBV5-1 and TRBJ1-2, the full variable domain is KAGVTQTPRYLIKTRGQQVTLSCSPISGHRSVSWYQQTPGQGLQFLFEYFSETQRNKGNFPGRFSGRQFSNSRSEMNVSTLELGDSALYLCASSRTGSGGYTFGSGTRLTVV.

This clone was recorded only once. Compared with germline, one end of the junction differs, possibly owing to a read error. The chain employs TRBV7-7 and TRBJ2-3; possible D gene TRBD2, 5 bases. The CDR3 runs to 14 residues. Germline V gives CDR1 SSHAT, CDR2 FNYEAQ (reference sequence). The CDR3 here is CASSPEGNEPTQYF. The CDR3 bases are TGTGCTAGCAGCCCCGAGGGTAATGAGCCTACGCAGTATTTT.

The chain has TRBV5-6 and TRBJ2-7; D possibly corresponds to TRBD2 (6 bases). Germline assignment: CDR1 SGHDT and CDR2 YYEEEE. This CDR3 has 15 residues. V was shortened by 5 bases and J by 4 bases, with 19 bases between the two germline ends. The CDR3 DNA reads as TGTGCCAGCAGTCCCCCCCTCACCGGGACTTACGAGCAGTACTTC. Protein product: CASSPPLTGTYEQYF.

The chain recombines TRBV2 with TRBJ2-7; 10 nucleotides agree with TRBD2. CDR1 is SNHLY and CDR2 is FYNNEI in the germline V gene. This CDR3 has 14 residues. V was pared by 6 bases and J by 2 bases, with 4 bases of the junction left unmatched. The CDR3 is CASRPLAGPYEQYF. The CDR3 nucleotides are TGTGCCAGCAGGCCACTAGCGGGACCCTACGAGCAGTACTTC.

The CDR3 DNA sequence: TGCGCCAGCAGCTCCCTAGGGGAAAACATTCAGTACTTC. Its protein product is CASSSLGENIQYF. This sequence joins TRBV5-1 and TRBJ2-4; tentative D call: TRBD1 (5 bases). Trimming took 3 bases from V and 5 from J, leaving 9 bases between them. The germline V gene has CDR1 SGHRS and CDR2 YFSETQ. CDR3 length: 13 amino acids.

The chain recombines TRBV29-1 with TRBJ1-4, with 10 bases aligning to TRBD1. This CDR3 contains 15 residues. The V gene end was trimmed by 5 bases and the J gene end by 5 bases; junction bases not matched to a gene: 8. Germline V lookup: CDR1 SQVTM, CDR2 ANQGSEA. CDR3 nucleotide sequence: TGCAGCGTTTCCCGGGACAGGGGTGAGAATGAAAAACTGTTTTTT. The encoded protein is CSVSRDRGENEKLFF.

V usage is TRBV7-9 and J usage is TRBJ1-4, with D uncertain. The CDR3 spans 15 residues. Between the trimmed V and J ends, which lost 6 bases and 0 bases, there was a span of 11 bases. CDR1 is SEHNR, CDR2 FQNEAQ, per germline (reference sequence). CDR3 protein: CASSSSGATNEKLFF. The CDR3 nucleotides read TGTGCCAGCAGTTCCTCCGGTGCAACTAATGAAAAACTGTTTTTT.

The rearrangement joins TRBV30 to TRBJ1-1; D is undetermined. Per the germline V gene, CDR1 is GTSNPN and CDR2 is SVGIG (reference sequence). This CDR3 contains 13 residues. V shed 1 base and J shed 1 base, with 7 bases lying between them. CDR3 sequence reads: CAWSAWRNTEAFF. The CDR3 DNA follows: TGTGCCTGGAGTGCTTGGAGGAACACTGAAGCTTTCTTT.

This chain links TRBV5-1 with TRBJ1-3, with 7 nucleotides matching TRBD1. This CDR3 spans 14 amino acids. V lost 4 bases, J lost 4 bases, and 5 bases stayed unmatched. CDR1 SGHRS and CDR2 YFSETQ come from the germline V gene. The CDR3 region has the DNA TGCGCCAGCAGCGTGACAGGGACAGGAAACACCATATATTTT. Translating it yields CASSVTGTGNTIYF.

V and J are TRBV5-6 and TRBJ1-2; 7 positions match TRBD1. The V gene end was trimmed by 1 base and the J gene end by 6 bases; junction bases not matched to a gene: 9. CDR3 length equals 15 residues. Germline CDR1 is SGHDT and CDR2 is YYEEEE. CDR3: CASSLRQGSPNGYTF. The DNA for the CDR3 is TGTGCCAGCAGCTTGAGACAGGGCTCCCCGAATGGCTACACCTTC. The entire variable domain, with the rest obtained from reference TRBV5-6 and TRBJ1-2, is as follows: DAGVTQSPTHLIKTRGQQVTLRCSPKSGHDTVSWYQQALGQGPQFIFQYYEEEERQRGNFPDRFSGHQFPNYSSELNVNALLLGDSALYLCASSLRQGSPNGYTFGSGTRLTVV.

This clone was detected only a few times. V gene TRBV4-2 combines with J gene TRBJ2-3; 7 nucleotides line up with TRBD2. Germline V lookup: CDR1 LGHNA, CDR2 YNFKEQ. This CDR3 comprises 15 residues. After removal of 4 bases from V and 0 bases from J, the junction contained 4 bases not matched to a gene. Here the CDR3 reads CASSPRGDSTDTQYF. The CDR3 nucleotides are TGTGCCAGCAGCCCCCGGGGGGATAGCACAGATACGCAGTATTTT.

J is TRBJ2-7 and V is TRBV5-6; tentative D call: TRBD1 (5 bases). Germline CDR1 reads SGHDT; CDR2 reads YYEEEE. Trimming stripped 4 bases from V and 1 base from J, with 6 bases between. The CDR3 covers 12 residues. The CDR3 region is CASSKGSYEQYF. The CDR3 DNA reads as TGTGCCAGCAGCAAGGGGTCCTACGAGCAGTACTTC.

This chain connects TRBV4-3 to TRBJ1-4, with a tentative D call TRBD1 (5 bases). The V end lost 3 bases, the J end lost 0 bases, and 11 bases lay between the germline ends. The germline CDR1 and CDR2 sequences are LGHNA and YSLEER. This CDR3 is 16 amino acids long. CDR3 protein: CASSHSRVTTNEKLFF. The CDR3 DNA reads TGCGCCAGCAGCCACTCCAGGGTTACAACTAATGAAAAACTGTTTTTT.